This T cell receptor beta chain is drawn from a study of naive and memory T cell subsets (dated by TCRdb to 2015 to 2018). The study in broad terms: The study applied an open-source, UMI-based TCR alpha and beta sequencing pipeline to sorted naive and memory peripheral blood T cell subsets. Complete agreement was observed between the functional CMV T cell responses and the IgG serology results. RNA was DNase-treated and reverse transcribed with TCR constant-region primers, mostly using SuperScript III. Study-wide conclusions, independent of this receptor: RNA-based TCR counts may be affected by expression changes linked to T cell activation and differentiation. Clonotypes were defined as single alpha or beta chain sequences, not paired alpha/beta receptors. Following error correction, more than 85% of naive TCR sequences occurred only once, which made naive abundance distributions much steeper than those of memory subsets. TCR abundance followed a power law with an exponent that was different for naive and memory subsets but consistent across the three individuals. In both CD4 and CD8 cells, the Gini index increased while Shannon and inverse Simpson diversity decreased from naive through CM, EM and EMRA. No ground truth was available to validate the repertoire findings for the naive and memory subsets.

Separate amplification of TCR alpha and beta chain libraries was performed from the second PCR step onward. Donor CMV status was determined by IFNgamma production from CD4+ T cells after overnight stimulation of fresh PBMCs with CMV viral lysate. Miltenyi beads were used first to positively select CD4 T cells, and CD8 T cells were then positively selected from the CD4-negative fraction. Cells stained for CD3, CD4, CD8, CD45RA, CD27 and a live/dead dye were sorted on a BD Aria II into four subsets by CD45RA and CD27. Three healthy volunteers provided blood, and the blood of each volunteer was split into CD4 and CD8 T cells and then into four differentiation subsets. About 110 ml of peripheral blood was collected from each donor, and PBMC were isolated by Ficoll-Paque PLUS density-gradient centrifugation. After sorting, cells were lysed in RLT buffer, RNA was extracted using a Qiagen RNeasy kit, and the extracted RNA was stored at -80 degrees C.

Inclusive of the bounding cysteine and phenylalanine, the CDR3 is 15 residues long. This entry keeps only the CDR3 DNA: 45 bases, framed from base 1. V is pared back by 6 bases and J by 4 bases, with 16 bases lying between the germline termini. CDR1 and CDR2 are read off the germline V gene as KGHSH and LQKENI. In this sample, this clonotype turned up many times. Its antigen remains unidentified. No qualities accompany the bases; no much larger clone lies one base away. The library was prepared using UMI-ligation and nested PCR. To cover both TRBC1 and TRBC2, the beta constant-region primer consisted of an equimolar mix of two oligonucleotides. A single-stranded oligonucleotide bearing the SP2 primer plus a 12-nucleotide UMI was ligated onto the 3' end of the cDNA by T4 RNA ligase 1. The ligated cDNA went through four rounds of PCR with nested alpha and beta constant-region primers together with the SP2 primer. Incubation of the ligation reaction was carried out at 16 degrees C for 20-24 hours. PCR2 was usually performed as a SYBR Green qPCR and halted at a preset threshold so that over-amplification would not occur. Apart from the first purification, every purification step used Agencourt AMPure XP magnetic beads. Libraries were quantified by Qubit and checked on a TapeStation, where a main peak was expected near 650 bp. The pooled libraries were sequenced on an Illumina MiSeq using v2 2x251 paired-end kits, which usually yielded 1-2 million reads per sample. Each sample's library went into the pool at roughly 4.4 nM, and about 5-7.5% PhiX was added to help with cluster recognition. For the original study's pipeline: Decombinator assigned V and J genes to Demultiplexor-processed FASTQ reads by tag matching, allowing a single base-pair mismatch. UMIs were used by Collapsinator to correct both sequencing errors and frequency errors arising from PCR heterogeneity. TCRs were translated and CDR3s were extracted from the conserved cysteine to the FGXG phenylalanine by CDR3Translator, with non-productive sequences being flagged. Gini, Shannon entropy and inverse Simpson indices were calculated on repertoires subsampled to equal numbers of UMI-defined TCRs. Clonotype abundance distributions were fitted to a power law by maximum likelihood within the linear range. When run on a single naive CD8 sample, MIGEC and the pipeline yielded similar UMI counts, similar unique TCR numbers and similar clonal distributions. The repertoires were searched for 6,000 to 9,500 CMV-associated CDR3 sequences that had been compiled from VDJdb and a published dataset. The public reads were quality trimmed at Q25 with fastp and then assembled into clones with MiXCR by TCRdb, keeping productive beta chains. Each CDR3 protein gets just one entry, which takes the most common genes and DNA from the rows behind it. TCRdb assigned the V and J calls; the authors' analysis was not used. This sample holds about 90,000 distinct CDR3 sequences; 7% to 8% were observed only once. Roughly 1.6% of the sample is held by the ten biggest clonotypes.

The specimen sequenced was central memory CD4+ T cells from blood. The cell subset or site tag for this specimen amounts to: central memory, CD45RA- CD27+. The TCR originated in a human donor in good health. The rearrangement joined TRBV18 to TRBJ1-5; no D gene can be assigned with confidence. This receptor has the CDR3 CASSYLGGINQPQHF. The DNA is TGTGCCAGCTCGTATTTGGGAGGAATTAATCAGCCCCAGCATTTT.